Each of the 25 T cell receptor beta chains below was sequenced from the same sample in a study of T-cell memory formation after mild COVID-19. TCRdb processed the 5' RACE reads anew with MiXCR; each CDR3 protein has one entry. The sample consists of 300,000 to 400,000 distinct CDR3 sequences, roughly 13% of them appearing once. Sequenced input: PBMCs or a T cell subset sorted from them (not recorded which). Receptors were obtained from a man younger than 35 who had mild COVID-19 (a few samples of this study predate the infection). Cell type and time point are not known.

This clonotype showed up many times. CDR3 DNA sequence: TGCAGTGCTAGAGACCCAGCAAGGGGGCTGGATGAAGCTTTCTTT. This gives the protein CSARDPARGLDEAFF. V is TRBV20-1 and J is TRBJ1-1, with 7 bases lining up with TRBD1. CDR1 is DFQATT, CDR2 SNEGSKA, per germline (reference sequence). J was trimmed by 7 bases and V by 0 bases; bases with no gene match: 11. This CDR3 contains 15 residues.

This clonotype occurred a few times. This chain uses TRBV7-2 with TRBJ1-5, with D unclear. Germline values: CDR1 SGHTA, CDR2 FQGNSA. The CDR3 contains 14 residues. The V end lost 5 bases, the J end lost 0 bases, and 8 bases lay between the germline ends. This CDR3 is CASSQIYSNQPQHF. The CDR3 DNA sequence: TGTGCCAGCAGCCAGATTTATAGCAATCAGCCCCAGCATTTT. Drawing the rest from reference TRBV7-2 and TRBJ1-5, the complete variable domain is GAGVSQSPSNKVTEKGKDVELRCDPISGHTALYWYRQSLGQGLEFLIYFQGNSAPDKSGLPSDRFSAERTGGSVSTLTIQRTQQEDSAVYLCASSQIYSNQPQHFGDGTRLSIL.

The V and J genes are TRBV7-2 and TRBJ1-3; no firm D call. The V end was cut by 1 base, the J end by 4 bases, with 11 bases between. The CDR3 totals 15 residues. Germline V lookup: CDR1 SGHTA, CDR2 FQGNSA. CDR3 amino acids: CASSLGAFNGNTIYF. In DNA, the CDR3 is TGTGCCAGCAGCTTAGGGGCCTTCAACGGAAACACCATATATTTT. The full variable domain, with the rest looked up from reference TRBV7-2 and TRBJ1-3, is GAGVSQSPSNKVTEKGKDVELRCDPISGHTALYWYRQSLGQGLEFLIYFQGNSAPDKSGLPSDRFSAERTGGSVSTLTIQRTQQEDSAVYLCASSLGAFNGNTIYFGEGSWLTVV.

This chain joins TRBV4-1 and TRBJ1-4; perhaps TRBD1 as D (6 bases). Germline CDR1 is MGHRA and CDR2 is YSYEKL. This CDR3 has 15 residues. V was shortened by 0 bases and J by 5 bases, with 10 bases between the two germline ends. The DNA for the CDR3 is TGCGCCAGCAGCCAAGATCCCGGACAGAATGAAAAACTGTTTTTT. Amino acids: CASSQDPGQNEKLFF.

The chain uses TRBV2 and TRBJ2-5; D is tentatively TRBD1 or TRBD2 (7 bases each). The germline V and J ends were trimmed by 2 bases and 4 bases, with 11 bases remaining between them. CDR3 size: 14 residues. Germline values: CDR1 SNHLY, CDR2 FYNNEI. The CDR3, as DNA: TGTGCCAGCAGTGAACAGGGGGAGGGAGAGACCCAGTACTTC. Translating gives CASSEQGEGETQYF. The entire variable domain, with the rest obtained from reference TRBV2 and TRBJ2-5, is as follows: EPEVTQTPSHQVTQMGQEVILRCVPISNHLYFYWYRQILGQKVEFLVSFYNNEISEKSEIFDDQFSVERPDGSNFTLKIRSTKLEDSAMYFCASSEQGEGETQYFGPGTRLLVL.

About this clonotype: One end of the junction is discordant with germline, which a read error may explain. CDR3 coding DNA: TGTGCTAGCAGCTCGCTACGCGGAAACGTCCTGACTTTC. Protein sequence: CASSSLRGNVLTF. This chain joins TRBV7-7 and TRBJ2-6; D is unclear. Germline loops: CDR1 SSHAT, CDR2 FNYEAQ (reference sequence). The CDR3 extends over 13 amino acids.

In its sample, this clonotype was seen a few times. The V and J genes are TRBV11-2 and TRBJ2-7; D ambiguous. Trimming removed 5 bases at V and 2 bases at J, with 7 bases between. Germline CDR1 reads SGHAT; CDR2 reads FQNNGV. CDR3 length equals 12 residues. The CDR3 loop is CASSRRAYEQYF. CDR3 nucleotide sequence: TGTGCCAGCAGCCGACGGGCCTACGAGCAGTACTTC.

The J gene is TRBJ1-3, the V gene TRBV6-5; D is undetermined. The CDR3 totals 14 residues. Germline-derived CDR1 and CDR2 are MNHEY and SVGAGI. V dropped 8 bases and J dropped 0 bases, with 11 bases sitting between them. The CDR3 DNA follows: TGTGCCAGCGGCGACGGATACTCTGGAAACACCATATATTTT. The encoded protein is CASGDGYSGNTIYF.

This clonotype came up many times. The gene calls are TRBV10-3 and TRBJ2-1; 8 bases line up with TRBD2. Germline-derived CDR1 and CDR2 are ENHRY and SYGVKD. After removal of 6 bases from V and 7 bases from J, the junction contained 5 bases not matched to a gene. There are 13 residues in the CDR3. The DNA of the CDR3 is TGTGCCATCAGCTTCGGGGGGGAAAATGAGCAGTTCTTC. The encoded protein is CAISFGGENEQFF.

The chain carries TRBV12-3 or TRBV12-4 and TRBJ1-4, with 7 bases identical to TRBD1. V gave up 5 bases and J gave up 4 bases; unmatched junction bases: 7. The CDR3 has 15 residues. The CDR3: CASSLRQGINEKLFF. The CDR3 region has the DNA TGTGCCAGCAGTCTACGACAGGGTATTAATGAAAAACTGTTTTTT.

The gene calls are TRBV6-5 and TRBJ1-5; the D gene is possibly TRBD1 (5 bases). The CDR3 is 13 amino acids. CDR1 and CDR2 from the germline V gene are MNHEY and SVGAGI. The V end lost 5 bases, the J end lost 4 bases, and 9 bases lay between the germline ends. The CDR3 is CASSADRNQPQHF. The CDR3 region has the DNA TGTGCCAGCAGTGCCGACAGAAATCAGCCCCAGCATTTT.

The V gene is TRBV7-9, the J gene TRBJ2-1, with a tentative D call TRBD2 (6 bases). Trimming pared 3 bases from V and 10 bases from J, leaving 10 bases between. Germline values: CDR1 SEHNR, CDR2 FQNEAQ (reference sequence). The CDR3 is made up of 12 amino acids. The CDR3 DNA sequence: TGTGCCAGCAGCTTGTTTAGCGGAGAGCAGTTCTTC. Translation gives CASSLFSGEQFF.

The chain links TRBV7-9 to TRBJ1-1; D gene unclear. CDR1 is SEHNR and CDR2 is FQNEAQ in the germline V gene (reference sequence). V was cut by 1 base and J by 8 bases, with 8 bases left in between. This CDR3 has 12 amino acids. Here the CDR3 DNA reads TGTGCCAGCAGCTTAGGCGAGCAAGAAGCTTTCTTT. Amino acids: CASSLGEQEAFF.

CDR3 region: CASSSGQGGNQPQHF. The CDR3 DNA reads TGTGCCAGCAGCTCCGGACAGGGTGGCAATCAGCCCCAGCATTTT. This chain uses TRBV6-2 or TRBV6-3 with TRBJ1-5; 8 positions agree with TRBD1. Germline trimming cut 6 bases from V and 2 bases from J; bases unmatched to any gene: 6. This CDR3 spans 15 amino acids. Germline CDR1 MNHEY, CDR2 SVGEGT.

The chain is built from TRBV7-2 and TRBJ1-6; possible D gene TRBD1, 6 bases. V was trimmed by 3 bases and J by 10 bases, leaving 13 bases between them. This CDR3 region has 14 residues. CDR1 SGHTA and CDR2 FQGNSA come from the germline V gene. CDR3 in amino acids: CASSFAQGGSPLHF. Written as DNA, the CDR3 is TGTGCCAGCAGCTTTGCACAGGGCGGCTCACCCCTCCACTTT. The full variable domain, in which reference TRBV7-2 and TRBJ1-6 provide the parts outside the CDR3, is GAGVSQSPSNKVTEKGKDVELRCDPISGHTALYWYRQSLGQGLEFLIYFQGNSAPDKSGLPSDRFSAERTGGSVSTLTIQRTQQEDSAVYLCASSFAQGGSPLHFGNGTRLTVT.

The chain couples TRBV30 to TRBJ1-5, with 9 positions matching TRBD1. The CDR3 covers 15 residues. The J segment lost 3 bases and the V segment lost 4 bases, leaving 7 bases of the junction unmatched. The V gene's germline CDR1 is GTSNPN and CDR2 SVGIG (reference sequence). CDR3 bases: TGTGCCTGGACTCCTACAGGGGGCTACAATCAGCCCCAGCATTTT. It yields the protein CAWTPTGGYNQPQHF.

CDR3 DNA sequence: TGCGCCAGCAGCCAAGATGGGTCAGGAATGCGGGAGAATCAGCCCCAGCATTTT. Protein product: CASSQDGSGMRENQPQHF. This sequence joins TRBV4-3 and TRBJ1-5; D call uncertain. Trimming cost V 0 bases and J 4 bases, with 19 bases left between them. The germline gives CDR1 LGHNA, CDR2 YSLEER. CDR3 length: 18 amino acids.

This clonotype came up a few times. The CDR3 spells CSARDPRGPTNEKLFF. DNA for the CDR3: TGCAGTGCTAGAGATCCAAGGGGGCCGACTAATGAAAAACTGTTTTTT. The chain is built from TRBV20-1 and TRBJ1-4, with 7 bases that match TRBD1. The CDR3 sequence is 16 residues long. V lost 0 bases to trimming and J lost 2 bases; unmatched junction nucleotides: 6. Germline CDR1 and CDR2: DFQATT and SNEGSKA (reference sequence).

The sample holds a few counts of this clonotype. The chain recombines TRBV2 with TRBJ2-1; a weak D match, TRBD1 (6 bases). The CDR3 contains 14 residues. Between the trimmed V and J ends, which lost 10 bases and 5 bases, there was a span of 18 bases. The germline CDR1 and CDR2 sequences are SNHLY and FYNNEI. CDR3 nucleotides: TGTGCCACCCAGGGCAGGGGAAAGGACAATGAGCAGTTCTTC. Residues: CATQGRGKDNEQFF.

This clonotype was counted a few times. V gene TRBV7-9 combines with J gene TRBJ2-1; TRBD1 matches at 10 bases. This CDR3 region has 15 residues. Unmatched junction bases numbered 5, after V lost 5 bases and J lost 4 bases. Germline CDR1 and CDR2: SEHNR and FQNEAQ (reference sequence). The CDR3 protein is CASSGGQGTYNEQFF. The CDR3 DNA is TGTGCCAGCAGCGGGGGACAGGGGACATACAATGAGCAGTTCTTC. Using reference TRBV7-9 and TRBJ2-1 for the parts outside the CDR3, the full variable domain is DTGVSQNPRHKITKRGQNVTFRCDPISEHNRLYWYRQTLGQGPEFLTYFQNEAQLEKSRLLSDRFSAERPKGSFSTLEIQRTEQGDSAMYLCASSGGQGTYNEQFFGPGTRLTVL.

This sequence joins TRBV5-1 and TRBJ2-2; maybe TRBD2 (5 bases). Trimming cost V 0 bases and J 5 bases, with 11 bases left between them. This CDR3 contains 15 residues. Per germline, CDR1 SGHRS and CDR2 YFSETQ. The CDR3 DNA reads as TGCGCCAGCAGCTTGGGGCTAGCTCAAACCGGGGAGCTGTTTTTT. It codes for CASSLGLAQTGELFF.

This clonotype was observed a handful of times. V is TRBV28 and J is TRBJ2-5; unclear D gene. The V end was cut by 7 bases, the J end by 4 bases, with 19 bases between. CDR1 and CDR2 (germline): MDHEN, SYDVKM. This CDR3 has 15 residues. CDR3 in DNA: TGTGCCAGCACATCCCGTTCTGAAGGCAGAGAGACCCAGTACTTC. Residues: CASTSRSEGRETQYF.

This rearrangement joins TRBV6-6 to TRBJ1-1; 8 nucleotides align to TRBD1. This CDR3 contains 15 residues. Germline trimming cut 2 bases from V and 4 bases from J; bases unmatched to any gene: 6. CDR1 is MNHNY, CDR2 SVGAGI, per germline (reference sequence). CDR3 amino acids: CASSYTATGGTEAFF. The CDR3 nucleotides read TGTGCCAGCAGTTACACGGCTACAGGGGGCACTGAAGCTTTCTTT.

The V and J genes are TRBV15 and TRBJ2-5; D might be TRBD1 or TRBD2, each matching 5 bases. CDR1 is LNHNV, CDR2 YYDKDF, per germline (reference sequence). Trimming left V 3 bases short and J 0 bases short, with 17 bases between. CDR3 length equals 17 residues. The CDR3 DNA reads TGTGCCACCAGCAGGGTTTACGGGACGAATCACCAAGAGACCCAGTACTTC. Translated: CATSRVYGTNHQETQYF. Drawing the rest from reference TRBV15 and TRBJ2-5, the complete variable domain is DAMVIQNPRYQVTQFGKPVTLSCSQTLNHNVMYWYQQKSSQAPKLLFHYYDKDFNNEADTPDNFQSRRPNTSFCFLDIRSPGLGDTAMYLCATSRVYGTNHQETQYFGPGTRLLVL.

V is TRBV4-2 and J is TRBJ1-2; TRBD1 aligns across 10 bases. Germline V gene sequence: CDR1 LGHNA, CDR2 YNFKEQ. V shed 1 base and J 6 bases; nucleotides not matched to a gene: 8. The CDR3 is 16 amino acids. This chain's CDR3 is CASSQARLGTGDGYTF. The CDR3 DNA sequence: TGTGCCAGCAGCCAAGCCCGCCTCGGGACAGGGGATGGCTACACCTTC.